What follows is one T cell receptor beta chain and its context. This sample was taken from a study of blood T cell repertoires in COVID-19. Study information: The United States, Italy and Spain provided the acute and convalescent COVID-19 samples. PBMCs, B-cell-depleted T cells, or T cells provided the cDNA or gDNA that made up the material.

Source study methods: Amplification of reference gene primers provided the estimated nucleated cell counts. Assay: immunoSEQ multiplex PCR; the TCRdb copy retains only in-frame clones and omits some. D and trimming come from the DNA, and the V and J calls and clone size come from that table. This sample has over 95,000 clones; 85% occur once, and the top ten carry about 13%. This CDR3 is 15 amino acids long. Trimming removed 5 bases at V and 6 bases at J, with 17 bases between. Germline V gives CDR1 LGHDT, CDR2 YNNKEL (reference sequence). The sample comprised peripheral blood. This sequence was found in a human donor in a cohort sampled during active COVID-19. The rearrangement links TRBV3-1 (or the pseudogene TRBV3-2) to TRBJ2-1, with D possibly being TRBD2 (5 bases). CDR3 bases: TGTGCCAGCAGCAACGAGCTACGGGGTAGCAATGAGCAGTTCTTC. This sequence encodes CASSNELRGSNEQFF.